The 21 T cell receptor beta chains below come from one sample, sequenced in a study of OX40 agonist ivuxolimab in advanced cancers. Profiling relied on immunoSEQ multiplex PCR, and the TCRdb table lists in-frame clones only, not all of them. The profile shows tens of thousands of clones, roughly 94% of them singletons. This material consisted of CD4+ or CD8+ T cells sorted from blood, taken in a trial of the OX40 agonist ivuxolimab. The receptors here all came from an adult with an advanced solid tumor such as melanoma, head and neck, liver or kidney cancer.

The V gene is TRBV5-1, the J gene TRBJ2-3, with 15 positions matching TRBD2. Unmatched junction bases numbered 2, after V lost 0 bases and J lost 6 bases. This CDR3 region has 16 residues. The germline V gene has CDR1 SGHRS and CDR2 YFSETQ. CDR3 bases: TGCGCCAGCAGCTTGGGGACTAGCGGGAGGGTTGATACGCAGTATTTT. It is translated as CASSLGTSGRVDTQYF.

V usage is TRBV15 and J usage is TRBJ1-5; D unclear. The ends were cut back, 3 bases at V and 0 bases at J, with 21 bases in the middle. The length of the CDR3 is 19 residues. The germline CDR1 and CDR2 sequences are LNHNV and YYDKDF (reference sequence). CDR3 coding DNA: TGTGCCACCAGCAGCCCCGGGCAGCAGACCGGCTATAGCAATCAGCCCCAGCATTTT. Its translation is CATSSPGQQTGYSNQPQHF. The variable domain in full, completed from reference TRBV15 and TRBJ1-5, reads DAMVIQNPRYQVTQFGKPVTLSCSQTLNHNVMYWYQQKSSQAPKLLFHYYDKDFNNEADTPDNFQSRRPNTSFCFLDIRSPGLGDTAMYLCATSSPGQQTGYSNQPQHFGDGTRLSIL.

The DNA of the CDR3 is TGCGCCAGCAGCGGTGGGGTTGGGGTTCTCGAGCAGTACTTC. It encodes CASSGGVGVLEQYF. J is TRBJ2-7 and V is TRBV4-1; D is ambiguous. The CDR3 is made up of 14 amino acids. Germline V gives CDR1 MGHRA, CDR2 YSYEKL. V gave up 5 bases and J gave up 6 bases, with 17 bases separating them.

The genes are TRBV28 and TRBJ2-1; D possibly corresponds to TRBD2 (7 bases). Looked up from germline, CDR1 is MDHEN and CDR2 is SYDVKM. The V gene lost 8 bases and the J gene lost 5 bases, with 13 bases spanning the gap. The CDR3 runs 13 residues. Here the CDR3 DNA reads TGTGCCAGCCGGGGGGCAGGGGACAATGAGCAGTTCTTC. This translates into CASRGAGDNEQFF.

The chain couples TRBV28 to TRBJ1-4; no definite D call. The germline V gene has CDR1 MDHEN and CDR2 SYDVKM. The CDR3 covers 12 residues. V was cut by 4 bases and J by 4 bases, with 4 bases left in between. The CDR3 reads CASSSSNEKLFF. CDR3 nucleotides: TGTGCCAGCAGTTCTAGTAATGAAAAACTGTTTTTT.

The chain recombines TRBV5-6 with TRBJ1-1; D gene uncertain. Between the trimmed V and J ends, which lost 2 bases and 1 base, there was a span of 12 bases. The CDR3 totals 15 residues. Germline V gene data show CDR1 as SGHDT and CDR2 as YYEEEE. The CDR3 sequence: CASSFQLRKNTEAFF. The CDR3 nucleotides read TGTGCCAGCAGCTTTCAGCTCCGAAAGAACACTGAAGCTTTCTTT.

The chain joins TRBV23-1 to TRBJ2-1; perhaps TRBD2 as D (5 bases). TRBV23-1 is identified as an open reading frame with a role that is uncertain. CDR3 length equals 17 residues. Deletions cut 2 bases from V and 2 bases from J, with 16 bases between. The DNA for the CDR3 is TGCGCCAGCAGTCAACTCAGAGAGGGAATTCCCTACAATGAGCAGTTCTTC. Protein sequence: CASSQLREGIPYNEQFF.

V and J are TRBV7-4 and TRBJ1-3; D remains ambiguous. The V gene's germline CDR1 is SGHVT and CDR2 SQSDAQ. The CDR3 length is 15 residues. Trimming left V 0 bases short and J 3 bases short, with 9 bases between. CDR3 residues: CASSLACTDGNTIYF. The DNA of the CDR3 is TGTGCCAGCAGCTTAGCGTGTACAGATGGAAACACCATATATTTT.

This chain joins TRBV5-6 and TRBJ2-7; 7 bases match TRBD1. CDR3 length: 13 residues. Germline V CDR1 and CDR2: SGHDT, YYEEEE. J was trimmed by 2 bases and V by 5 bases; bases with no gene match: 4. The CDR3 sequence: CASRETGTYEQYF. CDR3 DNA sequence: TGTGCCAGCAGAGAGACAGGGACCTACGAGCAGTACTTC.

V usage is TRBV28 and J usage is TRBJ1-5, with 7 bases that match TRBD1. CDR3 length: 14 residues. V was clipped by 3 bases and J by 11 bases; unmatched bases: 10. The V gene's germline CDR1 is MDHEN and CDR2 SYDVKM. The CDR3: CASSLRGTQGAQHF. For the CDR3, the DNA is TGTGCCAGCAGTTTGAGAGGAACCCAGGGGGCCCAGCATTTT.

The genes are TRBV10-1 and TRBJ1-5; TRBD1 is a possible D gene (6 bases). Trimming stripped 2 bases from V and 1 base from J, with 15 bases between. Germline V gives CDR1 WNHNN, CDR2 SYGVQD (reference sequence). This CDR3 comprises 17 residues. The CDR3 is CASSEGPGVGSNQPQHF. For the CDR3, the DNA is TGCGCCAGCAGTGAGGGGCCAGGGGTCGGAAGCAATCAGCCCCAGCATTTT.

The V and J genes are TRBV27 and TRBJ2-7; 7 bases match TRBD1. The V segment lost 3 bases and the J segment 4 bases; nucleotides outside the gene matches: 6. The CDR3 extends over 14 amino acids. Germline lookup yields CDR1 MNHEY and CDR2 SMNVEV (reference sequence). The CDR3 DNA follows: TGTGCCAGCAGTTTGGACAGGCAGCTTTACGAGCAGTACTTC. It specifies CASSLDRQLYEQYF.

The rearrangement uses TRBV28 and TRBJ2-4; the D is unclear. The CDR3 has 14 residues. The V gene's germline CDR1 is MDHEN and CDR2 SYDVKM. The V end was cut by 3 bases, the J end by 1 base, with 7 bases between. CDR3 coding DNA: TGTGCCAGCAGTTTTCGAGAGGCCAAAAACATTCAGTACTTC. Its protein is CASSFREAKNIQYF.

The chain employs TRBV27 and TRBJ2-2; D remains unclear. Germline V gene lookup returns CDR1 MNHEY and CDR2 SMNVEV (reference sequence). V lost 3 bases, J lost 3 bases, and 11 bases lay in between. This CDR3 has 15 amino acids. The CDR3 coding sequence is TGTGCCAGCAGTTTCTCTGTACACTACACCGGGGAGCTGTTTTTT. Amino acids: CASSFSVHYTGELFF.

A single count supports this clone. V is TRBV11-2 and J is TRBJ2-3; D unclear. V dropped 5 bases and J dropped 4 bases, with 19 bases sitting between them. Germline CDR1 SGHAT, CDR2 FQNNGV. CDR3 length equals 16 residues. CDR3 sequence (DNA): TGTGCCAGCAGCCCCCAAAAATGGGGTTTGCCAGATACGCAGTATTTT. Translation: CASSPQKWGLPDTQYF.

The V and J genes are TRBV6-5 and TRBJ2-1; D is unclear. Deletions cut 6 bases from V and 10 bases from J, with 10 bases between. CDR3 length: 11 amino acids. Germline assignment: CDR1 MNHEY and CDR2 SVGAGI. This chain's CDR3 is CASSHPPEQFF. In nucleotides, the CDR3 is TGTGCCAGCAGCCACCCACCCGAGCAGTTCTTC.

The genes are TRBV6-4 and TRBJ2-1; maybe TRBD2 (5 bases). Trimming took 5 bases from V and 5 from J, leaving 10 bases between them. CDR1 MRHNA and CDR2 SNTAGT come from the germline V gene. CDR3 length: 13 amino acids. The CDR3 DNA sequence: TGTGCCAGCAGTTACGACGGGAACAATGAGCAGTTCTTC. Its protein is CASSYDGNNEQFF.

The rearrangement links TRBV5-4 to TRBJ1-1; weak D call: TRBD1 (6 bases). This CDR3 has 14 amino acids. Trimming shortened V by 2 bases and J by 4 bases, and 12 bases separated the two germline ends. From germline, CDR1 is SGHNT and CDR2 YYREEE (reference sequence). CDR3: CASSFRGGLTEAFF. The CDR3 DNA follows: TGTGCCAGCAGCTTCCGGGGGGGGCTCACTGAAGCTTTCTTT.

V is TRBV28 and J is TRBJ2-1; no clear D. The CDR3 loop spans 12 amino acids. CDR1 and CDR2 (germline): MDHEN, SYDVKM. The V and J ends lost 2 bases and 7 bases respectively, with 6 bases between them. The CDR3 region is CASSLPGNEQFF. The DNA for the CDR3 is TGTGCCAGCAGTTTACCCGGGAATGAGCAGTTCTTC. The whole variable domain, filled in from reference TRBV28 and TRBJ2-1, reads DVKVTQSSRYLVKRTGEKVFLECVQDMDHENMFWYRQDPGLGLRLIYFSYDVKMKEKGDIPEGYSVSREKKERFSLILESASTNQTSMYLCASSLPGNEQFFGPGTRLTVL.

This clone was picked up one time. The chain uses TRBV27 and TRBJ2-7; TRBD2 matches at 11 bases. The V and J ends lost 6 bases and 5 bases, in that order; junction bases with no gene match: 6. Germline lookup yields CDR1 MNHEY and CDR2 SMNVEV (reference sequence). This CDR3 comprises 14 residues. This CDR3 is CASRVAGGWDEQYF. Written as DNA, the CDR3 is TGTGCCAGCAGGGTAGCGGGAGGGTGGGACGAGCAGTACTTC.

J is TRBJ1-3 and V is TRBV13; no clear D. This CDR3 comprises 13 residues. CDR1 and CDR2 (germline): PRHDT, FYEKMQ (reference sequence). V lost 5 bases, J lost 1 base, and 6 bases lay in between. The CDR3 DNA is TGTGCCAGCAGCCCTCAATCTGGAAACACCATATATTTT. Residues: CASSPQSGNTIYF.